One T cell receptor (beta chain) is described in this entry. Its antigen is undetermined. Germline lookup yields CDR1 SGHTA and CDR2 FQGNSA. This CDR3 has 14 residues. This specimen comes from a study of blood T cells in healthy people across ages. Study outcomes and limitations: In older individuals, TCR beta diversity per million T cells was lower, falling roughly linearly with age. The donors' CMV status was not determined, possibly confounding changes in expanded clonotypes.

Together with a sample-barcoded 5' primer, a J-beta primer mix was included in a second PCR lasting about 6 to 11 cycles. The template-switch adaptor, which had 12 random nucleotides, put a tag on each cDNA molecule. CDR3-containing paired-end reads numbering at least 2.5 million came from each sample. MiXCR was run by TCRdb on the 5' RACE reads, yielding one entry per CDR3 protein. The table lists 1.5 million to 2 million distinct CDR3 sequences, roughly two fifths of them singletons. The sequencing sample was made of blood. The chain couples TRBV7-2 to TRBJ2-5; TRBD1 is a possible D gene (7 bases). The end of the DNA aligns better with TRBJ2-7, so the J call may be wrong. This TCR was sampled from a human donor in good health. This CDR3 is CASSPHAGGYEQYF. In nucleotides, the CDR3 is TGTGCCAGCAGCCCTCATGCAGGGGGGTACGAGCAGTACTTC.